What follows describes a single TCR beta chain. Its antigen has not been determined. Per-base qualities were not stored, and no clone one base away is much larger. These data come from a study of vaccination effects on CD4 cells after COVID-19 (dated by TCRdb to between 2020 and 2023). With regard to the full study: Post-vaccine samples across the study were collected a median of 72 days after the second dose, with a range of 14 to 241. The full study included around nine COVID-19 convalescent patients and several SARS-CoV-2-naive healthy vaccine recipients. SARS-CoV-2 spike-specific CD4+ TCR repertoires were compared before and after mRNA vaccination in COVID-19 convalescent patients and in infection-naive vaccine recipients. Cultures from other donors in the study were sequenced using the Oncomine TCR Beta short-read assay on an Illumina iSeq 100.

The library was generated by the immunoSEQ multiplex PCR assay. TCR beta CDR3 sequencing was performed on DNA from the cultured, isolated CD4+ T cells. In the authors' own workflow: The analysis removed non-productive TCR sequences, trimmed reads to the CDR3 region, and retained only CDR3s that were 7 or more amino acids long. The MANAFEST web app was used to pick out antigen-specific clonotypes by comparing their expansion in peptide wells with that in reference cultures. To count as positive, a clone had to show expansion at FDR<0.05 compared with the reference and with all other wells, an odds ratio above 5, and a frequency above 0.1% in two replicate wells. A clonotype was defined as cross-reactive if the clonotype was significantly expanded both in SARS-CoV-2 spike wells and in at least one common cold coronavirus spike condition. CDR3 similarity was assessed by Levenshtein distance using the stringdist R package, and unrooted trees were constructed with ape in R 3.6.1. The table comes from immuneACCESS by way of TCRdb, which keeps in-frame sequences with V and J called. Part of the clones is missing from these tables; in studies checked, under half for an unresolved V gene and the rest for unknown reasons. V and J calls and clone size are copied from that table; D and trimming were computed from the DNA. The sample records around 46,000 clones, over 60% of which are singletons. Jointly, the top ten make up around 15% of the sample.

There are 19 amino acids in the CDR3, from cysteine to phenylalanine inclusive. Solely the CDR3 DNA is kept, with 57 bases framed from the first base. The V and J ends are trimmed by 3 bases and 4 bases, leaving 25 bases between them. CDR1 and CDR2 were assigned from the germline V gene as MNHNS and SASEGT. Overall results and qualifications from the work: Among healthy vaccine recipients, nearly all vaccine-induced clones were SARS-CoV-2 mono-reactive, and only 1 of 255 was cross-reactive with common cold coronaviruses. Only a small number of convalescent patients were included, and no early post-infection timepoints were available, which limited the study. Both infection-induced and vaccine-induced clones contracted markedly at late post-vaccination timepoints, which is consistent with waning T cell responses.

In the ViraFEST assay, PBMC were stimulated with viral peptide pools, and TCR sequencing was then used to find antigen-specific CD4+ T cell clonotypes based on their expansion. After approximately 11 days of culture, CD4+ T cells were isolated with the EasySep CD4+ T cell isolation kit. Each participant received two doses of an mRNA SARS-CoV-2 vaccine, either BNT162b2 or mRNA-1273. Negative nucleocapsid antibody results before and after vaccination confirmed that the healthy vaccine recipients had no prior SARS-CoV-2 infection. Each well held 2 million to 2.5 million PBMC cultured in IMDM containing around 5.1% human AB serum, around 9.3 IU/ml IL-2 and gentamicin, along with 10 ug/ml peptides. Half of the culture medium was replaced with fresh IL-2-containing medium on days 3 and 7. Unless noted otherwise, every peptide stimulation condition was grown in triplicate wells. PBMC were separated from whole blood using Ficoll-Paque Plus gradient centrifugation and were then either cryopreserved at -140C or used fresh. The overlapping peptide pools covered the spike proteins of SARS-CoV-2 as well as those of the common cold coronaviruses HCoV-NL63, HCoV-OC43 and HCoV-229E. The QIAamp micro DNA kit was used to extract genomic DNA from the cultured CD4+ T cells.

The material was CD4+ T cells from PBMCs cultured with HCoV-OC43 spike peptides, obtained after COVID-19 vaccination. The cell subset or site label for this specimen denotes: HCoV-OC43 spike overlapping peptide pool stimulation. The V and J genes are TRBV6-1 and TRBJ2-1; the D gene is perhaps TRBD2, on 6 matching bases. The receptor was derived from a human donor who received a COVID-19 vaccine. Here is the DNA: TGTGCCAGCAGTGACCACGATTGGGGCGACCGGGGGACTTACAATGAGCAGTTCTTC. Its protein product is CASSDHDWGDRGTYNEQFF.